The source of this T cell receptor beta chain is a study of cytomegalovirus exposure and HLA in healthy donors. Study outcomes and limitations: The study had only CMV serostatus as immune exposure information. The CMV antigen specificity of a few CMV-associated chains was confirmed through in vitro analysis. Clonal expansion was found to be greater in HLA-associated TCR beta chains than in equally common others in a later analysis. Within the data, a cluster of highly shared sequence variants was likely a sequencing artifact.

This CDR3 is built from 14 residues. V was cut by 4 bases and J by 2 bases, with 11 bases left in between. Germline V gives CDR1 MNHNS, CDR2 SASEGT. Both 60 Vbeta primers and 13 Jbeta primers went into the PCR. TCRdb's copy holds only in-frame clones and misses some; the assay was immunoSEQ multiplex PCR. The data show approximately 77,000 clones, nearly 80% seen once. As to this clone: What it binds is unknown.

Sequenced input: PBMCs. This TCR was recovered from a man aged 40-50 years in good health and CMV-seronegative. V usage is TRBV6-1 and J usage is TRBJ1-1, with D perhaps TRBD1 (5 bases). The CDR3 nucleotides read TGTGCCAGCAGTGGGCGACAGCAAAACACTGAAGCTTTCTTT. Amino acid sequence: CASSGRQQNTEAFF.